These 10 T cell receptor beta chains came from one sample sequenced in a study of CD8 T cells in Susac syndrome. The RNA input was roughly 0.45 to 1 ug, and it was reverse transcribed with random hexamers. TCRdb re-analysed the immunoSEQ multiplex PCR reads in MiXCR, keeping a single row per CDR3 protein. The sample gives 100,000 to 150,000 distinct CDR3 sequences, around 94% of which show up once; roughly 0.08% is in the top ten. Sequencing was performed on CD4+ T cells from PBMCs. The receptors come from a human donor in good health.

This sequence joins TRBV3-1 and TRBJ2-2; TRBD2 matches 8 bases. This CDR3 has 15 residues. Germline V gives CDR1 LGHDT, CDR2 YNNKEL (reference sequence). Trimming at V came to 6 bases and at J to 2 bases, leaving 5 bases not matched to a gene. The CDR3 protein is CASRLGLANTGELFF. CDR3 in DNA: TGTGCCAGCAGACTCGGACTAGCCAACACCGGGGAGCTGTTTTTT. The complete variable domain, with remaining parts taken from reference TRBV3-1 and TRBJ2-2, reads DTAVSQTPKYLVTQMGNDKSIKCEQNLGHDTMYWYKQDSKKFLKIMFSYNNKELIINETVPNRFSPKSPDKAHLNLHINSLELGDSAVYFCASRLGLANTGELFFGEGSRLTVL.

This clonotype was recorded once. The chain links TRBV20-1 to TRBJ2-5; TRBD1 is a possible D gene (8 bases). Germline-derived CDR1 and CDR2 are DFQATT and SNEGSKA (reference sequence). This CDR3 comprises 13 residues. Trimming stripped 7 bases from V and 2 bases from J, with 14 bases between. The CDR3 reads CSVQGEGQETQYF. The CDR3 region has the DNA TGCAGTGTACAGGGGGAGGGGCAAGAGACCCAGTACTTC.

The chain employs TRBV23-1 and TRBJ1-1, with D uncertain. TRBV23-1 is marked as an open reading frame, function uncertain. Trimming left V 7 bases short and J 1 base short, with 16 bases between. This CDR3 has 15 residues. The CDR3 region has the DNA TGCGCCAGCATTAACTGGCGACGGAGGAACACTGAAGCTTTCTTT. Its translation is CASINWRRRNTEAFF.

V and J are TRBV20-1 and TRBJ2-5, with 14 positions matching TRBD2. The junction had 10 bases not matched to a gene; V was cut back by 2 bases and J by 2 bases. Germline V gene sequence: CDR1 DFQATT, CDR2 SNEGSKA (reference sequence). The CDR3 sequence is 18 residues long. In DNA form, the CDR3 reads TGCAGTGCTAGATCATCCGGGACTAGCGGGAGCCCTCAAGAGACCCAGTACTTC. As protein: CSARSSGTSGSPQETQYF.

The CDR3, as DNA: TGCAGCGTTTCGGTCACCGGGGAGCTGTTTTTT. It encodes CSVSVTGELFF. This chain joins TRBV29-1 and TRBJ2-2; D uncertain. The CDR3 runs to 11 residues. V was shortened by 5 bases and J by 4 bases, with 5 bases between the two germline ends. CDR1 is SQVTM and CDR2 is ANQGSEA in the germline V gene.

This clonotype showed up just once. The gene calls are TRBV6-6 and TRBJ1-4; TRBD1 matches at 7 bases. The CDR3 length is 15 residues. Per germline, CDR1 MNHNY and CDR2 SVGAGI (reference sequence). V was pared by 5 bases and J by 8 bases, with 11 bases of the junction left unmatched. The CDR3 DNA is TGTGCCAGCAGTCTCAGATCCGGGACAGAGGAAAAACTGTTTTTT. This sequence encodes CASSLRSGTEEKLFF.

The chain couples TRBV7-9 to TRBJ1-3, with D unclear. This CDR3 contains 14 residues. The ends were cut back, 3 bases at V and 8 bases at J, with 14 bases in the middle. The germline CDR1 and CDR2 sequences are SEHNR and FQNEAQ (reference sequence). The CDR3 DNA follows: TGTGCCAGCAGCTTGGGTAACACCCGAGACACCATATATTTT. As protein: CASSLGNTRDTIYF.

Only one count was recorded for this clonotype. V usage is TRBV5-1 and J usage is TRBJ2-7; 7 bases match TRBD2. Trimming took 4 bases from V and 6 from J; bases not matched to a gene: 10. The germline gives CDR1 SGHRS, CDR2 YFSETQ. The length of the CDR3 is 14 residues. CDR3 nucleotides: TGCGCCAGCAGCCCTGGAGGCGGGAGTATCGAGCAGTACTTC. The encoded protein is CASSPGGGSIEQYF.

The chain is built from TRBV6-1 and TRBJ2-6, with TRBD1 as a possible D gene (6 bases). The V gene's germline CDR1 is MNHNS and CDR2 SASEGT. Trimming removed 6 bases at V and 4 bases at J, with 19 bases between. The length of the CDR3 is 17 residues. The CDR3 protein is CASRLRDTLGGANVLTF. CDR3 sequence (DNA): TGTGCCAGCAGGCTCCGGGACACTTTAGGGGGGGCCAACGTCCTGACTTTC.

The gene calls are TRBV19 and TRBJ1-2, with a tentative D call TRBD1 (5 bases). Per the germline V gene, CDR1 is LNHDA and CDR2 is SQIVND (reference sequence). CDR3 length: 15 residues. V gave up 10 bases and J gave up 5 bases, with 23 bases separating them. CDR3 in amino acids: CATTYMVRGMYGYTF. The CDR3 DNA reads as TGTGCCACCACGTATATGGTTCGGGGCATGTATGGCTACACCTTC.